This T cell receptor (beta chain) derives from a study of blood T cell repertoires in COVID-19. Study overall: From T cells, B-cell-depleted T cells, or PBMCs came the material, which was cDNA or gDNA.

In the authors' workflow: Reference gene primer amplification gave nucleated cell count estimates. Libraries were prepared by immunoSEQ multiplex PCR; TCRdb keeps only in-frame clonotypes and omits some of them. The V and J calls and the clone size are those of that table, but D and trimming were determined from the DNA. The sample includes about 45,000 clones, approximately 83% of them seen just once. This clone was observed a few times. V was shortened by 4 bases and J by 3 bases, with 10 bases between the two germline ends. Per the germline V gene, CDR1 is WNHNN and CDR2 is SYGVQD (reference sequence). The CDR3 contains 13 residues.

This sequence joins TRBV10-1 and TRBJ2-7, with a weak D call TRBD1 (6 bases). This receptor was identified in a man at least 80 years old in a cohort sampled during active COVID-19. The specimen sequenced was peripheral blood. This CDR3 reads CASSASGDYEQYF. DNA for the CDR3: TGCGCCAGCAGTGCCTCAGGGGACTACGAGCAGTACTTC.